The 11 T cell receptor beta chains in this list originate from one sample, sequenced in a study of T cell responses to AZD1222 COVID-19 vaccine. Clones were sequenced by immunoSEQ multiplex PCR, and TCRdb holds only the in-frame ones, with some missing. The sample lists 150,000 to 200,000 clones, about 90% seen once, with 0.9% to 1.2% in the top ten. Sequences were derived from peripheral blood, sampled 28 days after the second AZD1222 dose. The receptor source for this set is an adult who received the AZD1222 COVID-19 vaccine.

CDR3 protein: CASSFRLGNSPLHF. DNA for the CDR3: TGTGCCAGCAGTTTTCGTCTGGGCAATTCACCCCTCCACTTT. The chain recombines TRBV27 with TRBJ1-6; D unresolved. V was clipped by 3 bases and J by 7 bases, with 10 bases between them. This CDR3 is 14 amino acids long. Germline CDR1 and CDR2: MNHEY and SMNVEV (reference sequence).

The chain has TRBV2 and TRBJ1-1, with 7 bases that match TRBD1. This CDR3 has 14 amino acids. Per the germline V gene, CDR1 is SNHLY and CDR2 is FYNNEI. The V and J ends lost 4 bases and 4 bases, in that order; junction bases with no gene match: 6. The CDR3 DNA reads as TGTGCCAGCAGTGGTGAGGGGGCGATCACTGAAGCTTTCTTT. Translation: CASSGEGAITEAFF.

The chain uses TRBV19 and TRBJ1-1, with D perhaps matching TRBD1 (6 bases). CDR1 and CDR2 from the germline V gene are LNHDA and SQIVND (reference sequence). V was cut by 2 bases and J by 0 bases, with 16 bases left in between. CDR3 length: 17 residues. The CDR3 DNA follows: TGTGCCAGTAGTATATGGACCTACAGGGATATGAACACTGAAGCTTTCTTT. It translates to CASSIWTYRDMNTEAFF.

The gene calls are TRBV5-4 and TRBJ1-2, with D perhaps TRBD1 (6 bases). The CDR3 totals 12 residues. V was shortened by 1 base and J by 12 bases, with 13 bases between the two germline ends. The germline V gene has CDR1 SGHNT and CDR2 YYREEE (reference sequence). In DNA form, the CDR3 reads TGTGCCAGCAGCTTGCAAGGGGGAGACCACACCTTC. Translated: CASSLQGGDHTF.

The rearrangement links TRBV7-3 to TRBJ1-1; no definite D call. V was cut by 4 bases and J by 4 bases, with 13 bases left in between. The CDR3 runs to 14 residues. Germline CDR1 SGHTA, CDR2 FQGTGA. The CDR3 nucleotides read TGTGCCAGCAGCTCATCACCCTCCGGCACTGAAGCTTTCTTT. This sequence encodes CASSSSPSGTEAFF.

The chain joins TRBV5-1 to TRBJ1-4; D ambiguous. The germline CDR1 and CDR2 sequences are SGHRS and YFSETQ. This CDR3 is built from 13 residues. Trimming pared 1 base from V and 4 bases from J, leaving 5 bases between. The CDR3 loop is CASSLPDNEKLFF. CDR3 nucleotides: TGCGCCAGCAGCTTGCCAGATAATGAAAAACTGTTTTTT. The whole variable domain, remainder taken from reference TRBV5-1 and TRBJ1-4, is KAGVTQTPRYLIKTRGQQVTLSCSPISGHRSVSWYQQTPGQGLQFLFEYFSETQRNKGNFPGRFSGRQFSNSRSEMNVSTLELGDSALYLCASSLPDNEKLFFGSGTQLSVL.

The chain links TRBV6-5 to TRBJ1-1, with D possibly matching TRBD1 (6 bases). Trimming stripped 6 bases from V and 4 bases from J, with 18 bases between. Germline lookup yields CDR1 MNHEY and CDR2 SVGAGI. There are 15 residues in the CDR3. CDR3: CASSEFRHRVTEAFF. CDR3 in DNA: TGTGCCAGCAGCGAGTTCAGACACAGGGTCACTGAAGCTTTCTTT.

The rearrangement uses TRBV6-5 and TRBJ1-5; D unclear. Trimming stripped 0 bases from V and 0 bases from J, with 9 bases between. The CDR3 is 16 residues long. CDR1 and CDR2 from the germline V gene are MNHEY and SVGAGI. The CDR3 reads CASSYSWPDSNQPQHF. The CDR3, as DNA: TGTGCCAGCAGTTACTCGTGGCCAGATAGCAATCAGCCCCAGCATTTT.

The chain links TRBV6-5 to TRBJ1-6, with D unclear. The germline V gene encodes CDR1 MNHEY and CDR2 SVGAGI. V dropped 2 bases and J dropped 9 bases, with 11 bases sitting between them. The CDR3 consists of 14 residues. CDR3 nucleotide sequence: TGTGCCAGCAGTTACGGCGGATCCAGTTCACCCCTCCACTTT. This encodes CASSYGGSSSPLHF.

The CDR3 is CASSLLPPSSGNTIYF. CDR3 in DNA: TGTGCCAGCAGCTTATTGCCACCTTCCTCTGGAAACACCATATATTTT. This chain joins TRBV11-2 and TRBJ1-3, with D uncertain. Deletions cut 2 bases from V and 0 bases from J, with 11 bases between. CDR1 is SGHAT, CDR2 FQNNGV, per germline. The CDR3 totals 16 residues. Complete variable domain (other parts from reference TRBV11-2 and TRBJ1-3): EAGVAQSPRYKIIEKRQSVAFWCNPISGHATLYWYQQILGQGPKLLIQFQNNGVVDDSQLPKDRFSAERLKGVDSTLKIQPAKLEDSAVYLCASSLLPPSSGNTIYFGEGSWLTVV.

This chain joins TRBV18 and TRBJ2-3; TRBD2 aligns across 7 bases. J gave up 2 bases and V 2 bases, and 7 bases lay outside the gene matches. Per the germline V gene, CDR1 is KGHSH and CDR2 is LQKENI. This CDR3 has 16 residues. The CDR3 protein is CASSPMRGGNTDTQYF. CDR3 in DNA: TGTGCCAGCTCACCAATGCGCGGGGGAAACACAGATACGCAGTATTTT.